This entry lists 22 T cell receptor beta chains sequenced from one sample in a study of blood T cells in healthy people across ages. Primers used in a second PCR of roughly 7 to 12 cycles were a sample-barcoded 5' primer and a J-beta primer mix. MiXCR, run by TCRdb on the 5' RACE reads, gives a single entry per CDR3 protein. This repertoire shows about 1.8 million distinct CDR3 sequences, about 50% found once; its top ten account for around 2.1%. The sequencing input was blood. These receptors were obtained from a woman aged 40 to 50 in good health.

The CDR3 spells CSAMTGAMETQYF. The CDR3 bases are TGCAGTGCTATGACAGGGGCGATGGAGACCCAGTACTTC. The rearrangement uses TRBV20-1 and TRBJ2-5; 8 nucleotides match TRBD1. Germline loops: CDR1 DFQATT, CDR2 SNEGSKA (reference sequence). This CDR3 contains 13 residues. V shed 4 bases, J shed 5 bases, and the junction held 6 bases outside the gene matches.

This chain uses TRBV7-9 with TRBJ1-6; TRBD1 matches at 8 bases. The CDR3 is 15 residues long. With V trimmed by 4 bases and J by 8 bases, 7 bases remained unmatched. Per the germline V gene, CDR1 is SEHNR and CDR2 is FQNEAQ (reference sequence). CDR3 residues: CASSSDRVWYSPLHF. The CDR3 DNA is TGTGCCAGCAGCTCGGACAGGGTTTGGTATTCACCCCTCCACTTT.

The chain recombines TRBV18 with TRBJ1-1, with D possibly being TRBD1 (5 bases). V shed 4 bases and J shed 1 base, with 10 bases lying between them. This CDR3 has 14 residues. CDR1 and CDR2 from the germline V gene are KGHSH and LQKENI. CDR3 sequence reads: CASSRNTGNTEAFF. In nucleotides, the CDR3 is TGTGCCAGCTCACGGAACACAGGGAACACTGAAGCTTTCTTT. The entire variable domain, with the rest obtained from reference TRBV18 and TRBJ1-1, is as follows: NAGVMQNPRHLVRRRGQEARLRCSPMKGHSHVYWYRQLPEEGLKFMVYLQKENIIDESGMPKERFSAEFPKEGPSILRIQQVVRGDSAAYFCASSRNTGNTEAFFGQGTRLTVV.

This chain connects TRBV7-3 to TRBJ2-1, with D possibly TRBD2 on 5 matching bases. Germline V lookup: CDR1 SGHTA, CDR2 FQGTGA. This CDR3 has 16 residues. With 5 bases removed from V and 0 bases from J, the gap between germline ends came to 14 bases. Here the CDR3 reads CASSPSLASSYNEQFF. DNA for the CDR3: TGTGCCAGCAGCCCGTCGTTAGCGAGCTCCTACAATGAGCAGTTCTTC.

About this clonotype itself: The junction differs from germline at one of its ends, possibly a read error. The chain is built from TRBV7-2 and TRBJ1-4; 7 bases align to TRBD1. The CDR3 totals 14 residues. The germline V gene has CDR1 SGHTA and CDR2 FQGNSA. This CDR3 is CASSLDRRNEELFF. CDR3 in DNA: TGTGCCAGCAGTTTGGACAGGCGTAATGAAGAACTGTTTTTT.

This clonotype has a handful of counts. The chain is built from TRBV2 and TRBJ1-2; 9 nucleotides agree with TRBD1. The V gene end was trimmed by 8 bases and the J gene end by 7 bases; junction bases not matched to a gene: 14. Germline V CDR1 and CDR2: SNHLY, FYNNEI. This CDR3 spans 15 amino acids. This chain's CDR3 is CASRLQGQGRSGYTF. CDR3 sequence (DNA): TGTGCCAGCCGATTACAGGGACAGGGACGGAGTGGCTACACCTTC.

The rearrangement joins TRBV6-2 or TRBV6-3 to TRBJ2-1; the match to TRBD1 covers 11 bases. Germline V gene lookup returns CDR1 MNHEY and CDR2 SVGEGT. After removal of 6 bases from V and 10 bases from J, the junction contained 8 bases not matched to a gene. The CDR3 is made up of 14 amino acids. CDR3 sequence: CASSGTGGVGEQFF. CDR3 sequence (DNA): TGTGCCAGCAGCGGGACAGGGGGGGTCGGGGAGCAGTTCTTC.

The chain links TRBV2 to TRBJ2-1; weak D call: TRBD2 (7 bases). Trimming stripped 6 bases from V and 6 bases from J, with 21 bases between. This CDR3 is built from 16 residues. Looked up from germline, CDR1 is SNHLY and CDR2 is FYNNEI. The CDR3 DNA follows: TGTGCCAGCAGGACCCTCGGGGGGCAAAGCGGCAATGAGCAGTTCTTC. As protein: CASRTLGGQSGNEQFF.

The chain uses TRBV2 and TRBJ2-7; 7 positions agree with TRBD1. Trimming cost V 6 bases and J 3 bases; bases outside gene matches: 5. The CDR3 extends over 13 amino acids. The germline gives CDR1 SNHLY, CDR2 FYNNEI. The chain's CDR3 is CASRKTGNYEQYF. CDR3 bases: TGTGCCAGCAGAAAGACAGGGAACTACGAGCAGTACTTC.

CDR3 residues: CASSSGLVSNEQFF. CDR3 coding DNA: TGTGCCAGCAGCTCGGGACTAGTCTCCAATGAGCAGTTCTTC. The chain joins TRBV6-2 or TRBV6-3 to TRBJ2-1; 8 nucleotides line up with TRBD2. The CDR3 runs to 14 residues. Per germline, CDR1 MNHEY and CDR2 SVGEGT. V was clipped by 6 bases and J by 6 bases; unmatched bases: 7.

The rearrangement joins TRBV18 to TRBJ1-2; D is perhaps TRBD1 (6 bases). From germline, CDR1 is KGHSH and CDR2 LQKENI. The V and J ends lost 2 bases and 7 bases respectively, with 14 bases between them. The CDR3 runs 14 residues. CDR3 DNA: TGTGCCAGCTCACCATACCAGGGGACGGGTGGCTACACCTTC. This translates into CASSPYQGTGGYTF.

This clonotype appeared a few times. V gene TRBV28 combines with J gene TRBJ2-7, with D hard to call. The CDR3 is 14 residues long. CDR1 and CDR2 (germline): MDHEN, SYDVKM. V dropped 6 bases and J dropped 4 bases, with 16 bases sitting between them. CDR3 sequence reads: CASSFADPGYEQYF. DNA of the CDR3: TGTGCCAGCAGCTTCGCAGATCCCGGGTACGAGCAGTACTTC.

In this sample, this clonotype turned up many times. The chain is built from TRBV7-2 and TRBJ2-5; the D is unclear. Trimming pared 5 bases from V and 2 bases from J, leaving 12 bases between. CDR3 length: 14 amino acids. Looked up from germline, CDR1 is SGHTA and CDR2 is FQGNSA. The CDR3: CASSLGPSQETQYF. In DNA form, the CDR3 reads TGTGCCAGCAGCCTCGGACCGTCTCAAGAGACCCAGTACTTC.

This clonotype has at least ten counts. The rearrangement uses TRBV6-2 or TRBV6-3 and TRBJ2-7; D gene uncertain. The germline gives CDR1 MNHEY, CDR2 SVGEGT. The CDR3 totals 13 residues. The V and J ends lost 0 bases and 4 bases respectively, with 7 bases between them. CDR3 amino acids: CASSYSTAYEQYF. CDR3 coding DNA: TGTGCCAGCAGTTACTCGACCGCATACGAGCAGTACTTC.

The chain recombines TRBV20-1 with TRBJ2-1; 9 bases match TRBD1. The CDR3 has 20 residues. V dropped 1 base and J dropped 0; count of bases not matched to a gene: 16. Germline V lookup: CDR1 DFQATT, CDR2 SNEGSKA (reference sequence). The CDR3 loop is CSARGPTGGARGSSYNEQFF. The CDR3 bases are TGCAGTGCTAGAGGCCCTACAGGGGGCGCGAGGGGGAGCTCCTACAATGAGCAGTTCTTC.

The rearrangement uses TRBV29-1 and TRBJ2-2; D uncertain. Germline V lookup: CDR1 SQVTM, CDR2 ANQGSEA. The CDR3 is made up of 10 amino acids. Trimming left V 5 bases short and J 5 bases short, with 3 bases between. The CDR3 DNA reads TGCAGCGTTAGAACCGGGGAGCTGTTTTTT. Its translation: CSVRTGELFF.

Written as DNA, the CDR3 is TGTGCCAGCAGCACCTCGACAGGGCCCACTGAAGCTTTCTTT. Translation: CASSTSTGPTEAFF. The J gene is TRBJ1-1, the V gene TRBV9; 7 positions match TRBD1. V trimming: 4 bases; J trimming: 4 bases; junction bases outside the gene matches: 7. The CDR3 is 14 amino acids. Per germline, CDR1 SGDLS and CDR2 YYNGEE.

This clonotype was counted only a few times. The chain has TRBV13 and TRBJ2-1, with TRBD2 matching over 11 bases. The CDR3 runs to 17 residues. Germline assignment: CDR1 PRHDT and CDR2 FYEKMQ (reference sequence). The junction had 10 bases not matched to a gene; V was cut back by 4 bases and J by 5 bases. The chain's CDR3 is CASSSQSTTSGDNEQFF. In DNA, the CDR3 is TGTGCCAGCAGCTCCCAATCAACGACTAGCGGGGACAATGAGCAGTTCTTC.

In its sample, this clonotype was seen a few times. This chain joins TRBV4-1 and TRBJ1-2; unclear D gene. Looked up from germline, CDR1 is MGHRA and CDR2 is YSYEKL. V gave up 5 bases and J gave up 1 base, with 17 bases separating them. The CDR3 is 16 amino acids. CDR3 loop: CASSSGPRVVNYGYTF. CDR3 DNA sequence: TGCGCCAGCAGCTCCGGACCCCGTGTCGTTAACTATGGCTACACCTTC.

The V gene is TRBV28, the J gene TRBJ2-6; TRBD2 matches 7 bases. Trimming cost V 7 bases and J 0 bases; bases outside gene matches: 9. Germline lookup yields CDR1 MDHEN and CDR2 SYDVKM. The CDR3 consists of 17 residues. CDR3 nucleotides: TGTGCCAGCAAAATGGGGGAGGGTACCTCTGGGGCCAACGTCCTGACTTTC. Amino acid sequence: CASKMGEGTSGANVLTF. Based on the CDR3 plus reference TRBV28 and TRBJ2-6, the full variable domain is DVKVTQSSRYLVKRTGEKVFLECVQDMDHENMFWYRQDPGLGLRLIYFSYDVKMKEKGDIPEGYSVSREKKERFSLILESASTNQTSMYLCASKMGEGTSGANVLTFGAGSRLTVL.

In the case of this clonotype: Mismatch with germline at one junction end may stem from a read error. The V and J genes are TRBV7-8 and TRBJ2-1; D not resolved. The CDR3 runs 16 residues. The germline V gene encodes CDR1 SGHVS and CDR2 FQNEAQ. CDR3 DNA: TGCGCCAGCAGCTCCCCAGGCCAGAGCTCCTACAATGAGCAGTTCTTC. It encodes CASSSPGQSSYNEQFF.

The chain couples TRBV5-1 to TRBJ2-7, with 13 bases matching TRBD2. The end of the DNA aligns better with TRBJ2-5, so the J call may be wrong. This CDR3 has 16 amino acids. Germline-derived CDR1 and CDR2 are SGHRS and YFSETQ. CDR3 protein: CASSPGGLAGVETQYF. The CDR3 coding sequence is TGCGCCAGCAGCCCAGGAGGACTAGCGGGGGTAGAGACCCAGTACTTC.